These T cell receptor beta chains were read from a single sample in a study of CD8 T cells in Susac syndrome. TCRdb re-analysed the immunoSEQ multiplex PCR reads in MiXCR, keeping a single row per CDR3 protein. Found here are around 200,000 distinct CDR3 sequences, approximately 94% of them singletons; the top ten hold approximately 0.09%. The sequencing input was CD4+ T cells from PBMCs. These receptors came from a human donor with multiple sclerosis. Both conserved end residues are part of each CDR3. A D gene is named only where the DNA matches it firmly. Clone size is given for some rows only: seen once, a few or many times, or a class if the clone is expanded.

J | D | V | size | DNA | CDR3
TRBJ1-2 | . | TRBV25-1 | . | TGTGCCAGCCGGGGGGGGCAGGATTATGGCTACACCTTC | CASRGGQDYGYTF
TRBJ2-4 | . | TRBV30 | . | TGTGCCTGGAGTGTAAGCACAGGGAAAGGGGACATTCAGTACTTC | CAWSVSTGKGDIQYF
TRBJ2-5 | TRBD2 | TRBV11-1 | . | TGTGCCAGCAGCGAGTTAGCGGGGGGGGAAGAGACCCAGTACTTC | CASSELAGGEETQYF
TRBJ1-4 | . | TRBV30 | . | TGTGCCTGGAATAAGGGGATGGGTGAAAAACTGTTTTTT | CAWNKGMGEKLFF
TRBJ2-7 | TRBD1 | TRBV27 | . | TGTGCCAGCAGTCCTGCGGACAGGTGGATGTACGAGCAGTACTTC | CASSPADRWMYEQYF
TRBJ1-1 | TRBD1 | TRBV6-6 | . | TGTGCCAGCGCCCGACAGGGCGAGAACACTGAAGCTTTCTTT | CASARQGENTEAFF
TRBJ1-1 | . | TRBV20-1 | . | TGCAGTGCTAGAACAGGGACTGAAGCTTTCTTT | CSARTGTEAFF
TRBJ2-7 | . | TRBV12-3/TRBV12-4 | . | TGTGCCAGCAAGGGGCACGAGCAGTACTTC | CASKGHEQYF
TRBJ1-1 | . | TRBV30 | . | TGTGCCTGGAGTGTACGAAGTGAAGCTTTCTTT | CAWSVRSEAFF
TRBJ1-4 | TRBD1 | TRBV10-3 | . | TGTGCCAGCAGACAGGGCCCGAATGAAAAACTGTTTTTT | CASRQGPNEKLFF
TRBJ2-7 | TRBD2 | TRBV7-2 | . | TGTGCCAGCAGCCTTCGGGGGGACTACGAGCAGTACTTC | CASSLRGDYEQYF
TRBJ2-5 | . | TRBV18 | . | TGTGCCAGCTCACCACCTGAAAAGGGGACCCAGTACTTC | CASSPPEKGTQYF
TRBJ2-3 | TRBD1 | TRBV25-1 | . | TGTGCCAGCAGTGAGCGACAGGGCTGGGGCACAGATACGCAGTATTTT | CASSERQGWGTDTQYF
TRBJ1-1 | . | TRBV19 | . | TGTGCCAGTAGTCGTGGTTTCCGAAAGAACACTGAAGCTTTCTTT | CASSRGFRKNTEAFF
TRBJ2-5 | TRBD1 | TRBV9 | . | TGTGCCAGCAGCGTAGGGGACAGGGTTTACGAGACCCAGTACTTC | CASSVGDRVYETQYF
TRBJ2-7 | . | TRBV6-2/TRBV6-3 | . | TGTGCCGGCCGACACCCTGATGGCGAGCAGTACTTC | CAGRHPDGEQYF
TRBJ2-1 | . | TRBV5-6 | once | TGTGCCAGCAGCTTGAGGGGGGTGAGGCGGTACAATGAGCAGTTCTTC | CASSLRGVRRYNEQFF
TRBJ2-7 | TRBD1 | TRBV4-1 | . | TGCGCCAGCAGCCTCATGGACAGGGGGTTCTACGAGCAGTACTTC | CASSLMDRGFYEQYF
TRBJ1-6 | . | TRBV30 | . | TGTGCCTGGAGCCCGGGACATGGATATGCACCCCTCCACTTT | CAWSPGHGYAPLHF
TRBJ1-2 | . | TRBV9 | once | TGTGCCAGCAGCAATCCCGGCCGGGTAGCCTACACCTTC | CASSNPGRVAYTF
TRBJ2-1 | . | TRBV15 | . | TGTGCCACCAGCAGAGGAGGGACCGCCAATGAGCAGTTCTTC | CATSRGGTANEQFF
TRBJ2-4 | . | TRBV7-9 | . | TGTGCCAGCAGCTTAGGGGGGAATCGAAACATTCAGTACTTC | CASSLGGNRNIQYF
TRBJ2-2 | . | TRBV27 | . | TGTGCCAGCAGTTCGGGCGCCGGGGAGCTGTTTTTT | CASSSGAGELFF
TRBJ2-3 | . | TRBV15 | few | TGTGCCACCAGGGAGGGGACTAGCACAGATACGCAGTATTTT | CATREGTSTDTQYF
TRBJ2-1 | . | TRBV2 | . | TGTGCCAGCAGTGTGTACCTAGCCGCCTACAATGAGCAGTTCTTC | CASSVYLAAYNEQFF
TRBJ2-7 | . | TRBV3-1 | . | TGTGCCAGCAGCCAAGCAGGGTTAAGCTCCTACGAGCAGTACTTC | CASSQAGLSSYEQYF
TRBJ2-7 | . | TRBV30 | . | TGTGCCTGGAGTGTACGACTCCTTATACCTACCTACGAGCAGTACTTC | CAWSVRLLIPTYEQYF
TRBJ2-5 | . | TRBV9 | . | TGTGCCAGCAGCGTAGACGGGCAGACCCAGTACTTC | CASSVDGQTQYF
TRBJ1-1 | . | TRBV6-5 | . | TGTGCCAGCAGCCCCCCCCCGAACACTGAAGCTTTCTTT | CASSPPPNTEAFF
TRBJ2-7 | . | TRBV28 | once | TGTGCCAGCACCTCCCCGGGGGGCAATTCCTACGAGCAGTACTTC | CASTSPGGNSYEQYF
TRBJ2-7 | . | TRBV5-1 | . | TGCGCCAGCAGCCCCCTCGGGCAGGATCCCTACGAGCAGTACTTC | CASSPLGQDPYEQYF
TRBJ1-1 | . | TRBV5-1 | . | TGCGCCAGCAGCTTTTCACAGGGCGGCACTGAAGCTTTCTTT | CASSFSQGGTEAFF
TRBJ1-4 | . | TRBV30 | . | TGTGCCTGGAGGACGGGATTGGGGTCGGGAAAACTGTTTTTT | CAWRTGLGSGKLFF
TRBJ2-5 | . | TRBV11-3 | . | TGTGCCAGCAGCCAAGCGGACCAAGAGACCCAGTACTTC | CASSQADQETQYF
TRBJ2-7 | . | TRBV3-1 | . | TGTGCCAGCAGCCAAGATCCGGGGATCTACGAGCAGTACTTC | CASSQDPGIYEQYF
TRBJ2-2 | . | TRBV24-1 | . | TGTGCCACCAGTGAAAGCACCGGGGAGCTGTTTTTT | CATSESTGELFF
TRBJ2-7 | . | TRBV29-1 | . | TGCAGCGTAGCAACTAGCTTCTACGAGCAGTACTTC | CSVATSFYEQYF
TRBJ1-4 | TRBD1 | TRBV5-1 | . | TGCGCCAGCAGCTCAGGGACAGCGGCTAATGAAAAACTGTTTTTT | CASSSGTAANEKLFF
TRBJ1-6 | TRBD1 | TRBV30 | . | TGTGCCTGGAATCTCGGACAGGGATTTTCTAATTCACCCCTCCACTTT | CAWNLGQGFSNSPLHF
TRBJ2-3 | TRBD2 | TRBV3-1 | few | TGTGCCAGCAGCAACGGGGGGGATACGCAGTATTTT | CASSNGGDTQYF
TRBJ2-3 | . | TRBV7-3 | . | TGTGCCAGCAGCCGGGGACACCCAGATACGCAGTATTTT | CASSRGHPDTQYF
TRBJ1-2 | TRBD1 | TRBV9 | . | TGTGCCAGCAGCGCCCACTCGGACAGGGCCTACACCTTC | CASSAHSDRAYTF
TRBJ2-5 | . | TRBV4-1 | . | TGCGCCAGCAGCCTTGGCGGAGGGGAGACCCAGTACTTC | CASSLGGGETQYF
TRBJ2-1 | TRBD2 | TRBV25-1 | . | TGTGCCAGCAGCATAGCGGGGATGGGAAATGAGCAGTTCTTC | CASSIAGMGNEQFF
TRBJ2-1 | . | TRBV20-1 | . | TGCAGTGCTAGAGATGCGGGGCTGGTGTACAATGAGCAGTTCTTC | CSARDAGLVYNEQFF
TRBJ2-7 | TRBD2 | TRBV15 | . | TGTGCCACCAGCAGCCTCTCGAGCGGGGCTTCCTACGAGCAGTACTTC | CATSSLSSGASYEQYF
TRBJ2-5 | . | TRBV9 | . | TGTGCCAGCAGCGTCCTTGGACTTTTACGGGAGACCCAGTACTTC | CASSVLGLLRETQYF
TRBJ2-5 | . | TRBV7-9 | . | TGTGCCAGCAGCTTAGAAGGGGACCGTGAGACCCAGTACTTC | CASSLEGDRETQYF
TRBJ2-1 | . | TRBV4-1 | . | TGCGCCAGCAGCCACCGACGAGTAGGGAGCTCCTACAATGAGCAGTTCTTC | CASSHRRVGSSYNEQFF
TRBJ2-4 | . | TRBV7-9 | . | TGTGCCAGCAGCTTAGGACAGGAAAACATTCAGTACTTC | CASSLGQENIQYF
TRBJ1-5 | . | TRBV20-1 | once | TGCAGTGCTGGAACCATTCACACTAGCAATCAGCCCCAGCATTTT | CSAGTIHTSNQPQHF
TRBJ1-2 | . | TRBV7-9 | . | TGTGCCAGCCCGCCTCTTAGGGATGGCTACACCTTC | CASPPLRDGYTF
TRBJ2-5 | . | TRBV21-1 | . | TGTGCCAGCAAAAAGGGCCCATACTTC | CASKKGPYF
TRBJ1-5 | . | TRBV28 | . | TGTGCCAGCAGTTCCCCCGTAAAGAGGACCAATCAGCCCCAGCATTTT | CASSSPVKRTNQPQHF
TRBJ1-2 | . | TRBV30 | . | TGTGCCTGGAGTCCGGGACACAGCTATGGCTACACCTTC | CAWSPGHSYGYTF